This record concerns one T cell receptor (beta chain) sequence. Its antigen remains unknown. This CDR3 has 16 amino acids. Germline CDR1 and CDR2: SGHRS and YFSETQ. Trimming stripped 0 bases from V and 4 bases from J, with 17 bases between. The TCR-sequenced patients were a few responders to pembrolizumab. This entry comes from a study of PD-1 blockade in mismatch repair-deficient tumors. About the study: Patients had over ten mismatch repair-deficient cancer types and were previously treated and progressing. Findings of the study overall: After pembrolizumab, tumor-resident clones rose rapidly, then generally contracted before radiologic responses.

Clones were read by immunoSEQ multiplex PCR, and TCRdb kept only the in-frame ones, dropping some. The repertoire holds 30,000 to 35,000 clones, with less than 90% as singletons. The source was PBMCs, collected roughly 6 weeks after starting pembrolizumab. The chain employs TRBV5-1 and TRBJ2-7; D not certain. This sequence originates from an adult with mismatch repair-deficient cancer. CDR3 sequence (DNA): TGCGCCAGCAGCTTGGGGCCAATCTCTCCCGTGTACGAGCAGTACTTC. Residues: CASSLGPISPVYEQYF.